Listed below are T cell receptor beta chains from one sample, sequenced in a study of neurological immune-mediated disorders. MiXCR was run by TCRdb on the 5' RACE reads, yielding one entry per CDR3 protein. The data show around 83,000 distinct CDR3 sequences, with less than 15% seen just once and roughly 6.8% held by the top ten. Sequencing used PBMCs. Receptor source: a woman aged 45 to 65 in good health. Both conserved end residues are part of each CDR3. The D gene is left open where the match is weak.

cdr3_aa | j_call | v_call | d_call
CASSLVVPGVESTEAFF | TRBJ1-1 | TRBV7-8 | NA
CASSFGTARDTEAFF | TRBJ1-1 | TRBV5-1 | NA
CASSVQGNEQFF | TRBJ2-1 | TRBV5-1 | TRBD1
CASSLDKSSSAPSTDTQYF | TRBJ2-3 | TRBV7-6 | NA
CASSLSGTRWGEQFF | TRBJ2-1 | TRBV27 | TRBD2
CATRPRHSQETQYF | TRBJ2-5 | TRBV28 | NA
CASSFGPAGGGTDTQYF | TRBJ2-3 | TRBV5-1 | TRBD2
CASSLGWARTEAFF | TRBJ1-1 | TRBV5-1 | NA
CSAERDRGTDTQYF | TRBJ2-3 | TRBV20-1 | NA
CSARDWNTEAFF | TRBJ1-1 | TRBV20-1 | NA
CASSLLANSRTGELFF | TRBJ2-2 | TRBV5-1 | TRBD2
CASAGQGAFGELFF | TRBJ2-2 | TRBV5-1 | TRBD1
CASSLSGTRPSEQYF | TRBJ2-7 | TRBV5-5 | TRBD2
CASSEGGGIEETQYF | TRBJ2-5 | TRBV2 | NA
CASSSSSGGAETQYF | TRBJ2-5 | TRBV6-2/TRBV6-3 | TRBD2
CASSPRTYQETQYF | TRBJ2-5 | TRBV7-9 | NA
CASSLFEDNEQFF | TRBJ2-1 | TRBV28 | NA
CASSSGTSGNNEQFF | TRBJ2-1 | TRBV12-3/TRBV12-4 | TRBD2
CSAGSAGANVLTF | TRBJ2-6 | TRBV29-1 | NA
CASSLGLGGGNQETQYF | TRBJ2-5 | TRBV7-2 | TRBD2
CSARETTGSHQPQHF | TRBJ1-5 | TRBV20-1 | NA
CSANGDPDTGELFF | TRBJ2-2 | TRBV20-1 | NA
CSAAGLTSGGPTDTQYF | TRBJ2-3 | TRBV20-1 | TRBD2
CASSRGTGGYEQYF | TRBJ2-7 | TRBV5-1 | TRBD1
CSARDRLAGVYNEQFF | TRBJ2-1 | TRBV20-1 | TRBD2
CASSEGLNNQPQHF | TRBJ1-5 | TRBV5-1 | NA
CASSKGDPTNEKLFF | TRBJ1-4 | TRBV4-2 | NA
CSARGFVSGGRERDEQYF | TRBJ2-7 | TRBV20-1 | TRBD2
CASSYEGFNSPLHF | TRBJ1-6 | TRBV6-5 | NA
CASSSIDQPQHF | TRBJ1-5 | TRBV12-3/TRBV12-4 | NA
CASSPALNTEAFF | TRBJ1-1 | TRBV7-9 | NA
CASRRTSGDPDTQYF | TRBJ2-3 | TRBV7-2 | TRBD2
CASSGGLAEHNEQFF | TRBJ2-1 | TRBV5-1 | TRBD2
CASSLGQEAFF | TRBJ1-1 | TRBV6-6 | NA
CASSTPGINYGYTF | TRBJ1-2 | TRBV5-6 | NA
CASSTALTGIDEKLFF | TRBJ1-4 | TRBV5-1 | TRBD1
CASSLDPAFETQYF | TRBJ2-5 | TRBV7-6 | NA
CASRPRTISEQYF | TRBJ2-7 | TRBV19 | NA
CASRARTSGVNEQFF | TRBJ2-1 | TRBV6-1 | TRBD2
CASSLAWGKEDTEAFF | TRBJ1-1 | TRBV5-1 | NA
CASSYDQYSYEQYF | TRBJ2-7 | TRBV6-6 | NA
CASTDQGAFEETQYF | TRBJ2-5 | TRBV5-1 | TRBD1
CASSQNRGSETQYF | TRBJ2-5 | TRBV7-2 | TRBD1
CASSLGNGLSYNEQFF | TRBJ2-1 | TRBV5-6 | NA
CASSYQDSPLHF | TRBJ1-6 | TRBV6-6 | NA
CASSRPGTGNTEAFF | TRBJ1-1 | TRBV27 | TRBD1
CASSIGDNYEQYF | TRBJ2-7 | TRBV19 | NA
CASSLAVGASSYEQYF | TRBJ2-7 | TRBV5-1 | NA
CASRVPGQGYEQYF | TRBJ2-7 | TRBV28 | TRBD1
CSVEDQAGDSYNEQFF | TRBJ2-1 | TRBV29-1 | TRBD2
CASRKDREPVSNQPQHF | TRBJ1-5 | TRBV2 | TRBD1